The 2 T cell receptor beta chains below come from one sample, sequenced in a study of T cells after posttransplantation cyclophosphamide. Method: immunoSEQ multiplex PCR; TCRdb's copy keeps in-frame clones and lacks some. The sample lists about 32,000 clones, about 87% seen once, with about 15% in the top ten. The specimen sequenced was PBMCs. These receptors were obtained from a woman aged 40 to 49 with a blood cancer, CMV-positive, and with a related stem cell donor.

CDR3 in amino acids: CASSWGGDRGSNQPQHF. The CDR3 nucleotides are TGTGCCAGCAGCTGGGGGGGCGACAGGGGTAGCAATCAGCCCCAGCATTTT. V gene TRBV5-6 combines with J gene TRBJ1-5, with 8 bases fitting TRBD1. The CDR3 spans 17 residues. V lost 3 bases to trimming and J lost 0 bases; unmatched junction nucleotides: 8. CDR1 is SGHDT, CDR2 YYEEEE, per germline.

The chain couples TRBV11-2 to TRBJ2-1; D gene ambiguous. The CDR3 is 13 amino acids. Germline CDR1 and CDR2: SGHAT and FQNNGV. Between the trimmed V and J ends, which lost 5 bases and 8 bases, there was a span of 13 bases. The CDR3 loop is CASSPSRSHEQFF. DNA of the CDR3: TGTGCCAGCAGCCCGTCGAGGAGCCATGAGCAGTTCTTC.